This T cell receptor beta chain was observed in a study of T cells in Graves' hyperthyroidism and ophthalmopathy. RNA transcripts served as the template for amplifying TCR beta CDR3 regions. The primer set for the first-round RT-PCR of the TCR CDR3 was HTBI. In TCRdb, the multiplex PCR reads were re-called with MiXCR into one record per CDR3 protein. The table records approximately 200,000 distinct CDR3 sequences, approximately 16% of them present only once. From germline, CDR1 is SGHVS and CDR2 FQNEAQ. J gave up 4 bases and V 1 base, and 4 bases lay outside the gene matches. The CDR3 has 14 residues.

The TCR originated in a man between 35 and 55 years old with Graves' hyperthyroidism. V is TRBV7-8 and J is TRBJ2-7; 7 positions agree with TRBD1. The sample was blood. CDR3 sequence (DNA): TGTGCCAGCAGCTTAGGACGACAGGGTTACGAGCAGTACTTC. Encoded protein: CASSLGRQGYEQYF. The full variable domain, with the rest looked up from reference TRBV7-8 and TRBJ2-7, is GAGVSQSPRYKVAKRGQDVALRCDPISGHVSLFWYQQALGQGPEFLTYFQNEAQLDKSGLPSDRFFAERPEGSVSTLKIQRTQQEDSAVYLCASSLGRQGYEQYFGPGTRLTVT.